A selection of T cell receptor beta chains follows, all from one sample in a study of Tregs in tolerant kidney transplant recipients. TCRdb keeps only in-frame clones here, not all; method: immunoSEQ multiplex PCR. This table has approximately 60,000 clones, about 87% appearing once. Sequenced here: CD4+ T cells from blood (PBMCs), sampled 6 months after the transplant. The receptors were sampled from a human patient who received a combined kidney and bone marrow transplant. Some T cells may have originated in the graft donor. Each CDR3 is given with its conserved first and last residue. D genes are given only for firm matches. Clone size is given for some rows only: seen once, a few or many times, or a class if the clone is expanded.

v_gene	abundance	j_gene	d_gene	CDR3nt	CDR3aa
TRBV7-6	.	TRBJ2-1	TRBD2	TGTGCCAGCAGCCGAAAGCGGGAGGGCCCTCTGGGGGAGCAGTTCTTC	CASSRKREGPLGEQFF
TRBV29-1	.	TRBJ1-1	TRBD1	TGCAGCGTTCAAACCCAACCTTCCCGGGACAGGGGTCGGAACACTGAAGCTTTCTTT	CSVQTQPSRDRGRNTEAFF
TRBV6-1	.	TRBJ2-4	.	TGTGCCAGCAGTGAATCGGGGAGACACATTCAGTACTTC	CASSESGRHIQYF
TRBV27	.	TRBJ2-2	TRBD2	TGTGCCAGCAGCTATAGCGGGACGAACACCGGGGAGCTGTTTTTT	CASSYSGTNTGELFF
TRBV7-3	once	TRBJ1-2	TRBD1	TGTGCCAGCAGCTTAGGAATAGGGGGCCTTGGCTACACCTTC	CASSLGIGGLGYTF
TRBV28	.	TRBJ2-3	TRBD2	TGTGCCAGCAGTTCACAGAAAGCGGGAGGCTCGACAGATACGCAGTATTTT	CASSSQKAGGSTDTQYF
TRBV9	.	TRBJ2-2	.	TGTGCCAGCACTAAGACTGGCGCGAACACCGGGGAGCTGTTTTTT	CASTKTGANTGELFF
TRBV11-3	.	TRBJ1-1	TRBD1	TGTGCCAGCAGCTCCTCCCTTGGACAGGGAATGACTGAAGCTTTCTTT	CASSSSLGQGMTEAFF
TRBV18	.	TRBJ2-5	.	TGTGCCAGCTCGCAACAGGGAAGCGAGGGGACCCAGTACTTC	CASSQQGSEGTQYF
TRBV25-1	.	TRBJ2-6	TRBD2	TGTGCCAGCAGTGAATCTGCGGGGGGTGCCTCTGGGGCCAACGTCCTGACTTTC	CASSESAGGASGANVLTF
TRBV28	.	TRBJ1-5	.	TGTGCCAGCAGTTTATTTTCCATTAGATCAAATCAGCCCCAGCATTTT	CASSLFSIRSNQPQHF
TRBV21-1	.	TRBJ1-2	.	TGTGCCAGCAGCTCCCGGTGGACGGGGGCCTTC	CASSSRWTGAF
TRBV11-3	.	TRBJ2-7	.	TGTGCCAGCAGCCGGGACGAGCAGTACTTC	CASSRDEQYF
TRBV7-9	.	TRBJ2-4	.	TGTGCCAGCAGCTTAGATCAGGGCGCGGAGTACTTC	CASSLDQGAEYF
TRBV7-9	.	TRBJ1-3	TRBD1	TGTGCCAGCAGCTACGGCCGGGACAGCTCTGGAAACACCATATATTTT	CASSYGRDSSGNTIYF
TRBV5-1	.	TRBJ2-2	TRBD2	TGCGCCAGCAGCACCCCGGGACTAGCGGGGGGTTACACCGGGGAGCTGTTTTTT	CASSTPGLAGGYTGELFF
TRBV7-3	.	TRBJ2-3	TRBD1	TGTGCCAGCAGGAAAGGAGGGACAGGGGGCACAGATACGCAGTATTTT	CASRKGGTGGTDTQYF
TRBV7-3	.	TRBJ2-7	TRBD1	TGTGCCAGCAGCAGACTACCGGGACAGCTCTACGAGCAGTACTTC	CASSRLPGQLYEQYF
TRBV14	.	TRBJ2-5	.	TGTGCCAGCAGCCAAGGCGTACGATGGACCCAGTACTTC	CASSQGVRWTQYF
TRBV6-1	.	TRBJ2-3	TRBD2	TGTGCCAGCAGTGAAGGCGGGACTAGAGATACGCAGTATTTT	CASSEGGTRDTQYF
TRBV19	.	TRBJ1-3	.	TGTGCCAGTAGTCGACTGGTCCTCTCTGGAAACACCATATATTTT	CASSRLVLSGNTIYF
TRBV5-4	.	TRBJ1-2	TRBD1	TGTGCCAGCAGCTTGGGGGACAGGTGGACCACTAACTATGGCTACACCTTC	CASSLGDRWTTNYGYTF
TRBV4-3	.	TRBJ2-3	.	TGCGCCAGCAGCCCCCTCGTCGGGGATACGCAGTATTTT	CASSPLVGDTQYF
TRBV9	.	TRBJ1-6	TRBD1	TGTGCCAGCAGCGTTCACCCCGGTGACAGGGGTCACTCACCCCTCCACTTT	CASSVHPGDRGHSPLHF
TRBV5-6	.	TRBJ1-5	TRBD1	TGTGCCAGCAGCTTCGGGACAGGGAACAATCAGCCCCAGCATTTT	CASSFGTGNNQPQHF
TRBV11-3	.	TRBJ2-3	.	TGTGCCAGCAGCCGCGGCGAGGGCATGCGGACAGATACGCAGTATTTT	CASSRGEGMRTDTQYF
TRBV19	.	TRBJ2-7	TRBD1	TGTGCCAGTAGTATAGACCCTGGACAGGGAACCTACGAGCAGTACTTC	CASSIDPGQGTYEQYF
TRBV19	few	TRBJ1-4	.	TGTGCCAGTAGTATAGGCAGGGATCAAAATGAAAAACTGTTTTTT	CASSIGRDQNEKLFF
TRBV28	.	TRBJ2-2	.	TGTGCCAGCAGCGAAAGGGGGACCGGGGAGCTGTTTTTT	CASSERGTGELFF
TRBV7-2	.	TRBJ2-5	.	TGTGCCAGCAGCTCAAGGGGGGGCGGACAAGAGACCCAGTACTTC	CASSSRGGGQETQYF
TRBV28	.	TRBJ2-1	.	TGTGCCACCGTGGAGAGGGGGTCCTACAATGAGCAGTTCTTC	CATVERGSYNEQFF
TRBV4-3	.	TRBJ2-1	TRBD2	TGCGCCAGCAGCCAAGATCCCGCTAGAGCGGGGGGTTACAATGAGCAGTTCTTC	CASSQDPARAGGYNEQFF
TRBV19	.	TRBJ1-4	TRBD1	TGTGCCAGCGAAAGGGACAGGGGGTCTGAAAAACTGTTTTTT	CASERDRGSEKLFF
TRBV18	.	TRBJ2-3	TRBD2	TGTGCCAGCTCACCGGGACTAGCGGGAGTACCGGATACGCAGTATTTT	CASSPGLAGVPDTQYF
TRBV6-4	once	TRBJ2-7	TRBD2	TGTGCCATCCTTCCTAGCGGGGGTAAGCTTAGGGCCTACGAGCAGTACTTC	CAILPSGGKLRAYEQYF
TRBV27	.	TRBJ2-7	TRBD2	TGTGCCAGCAGGAGGACTAGCGGGGCTTACGAGCAGTACTTC	CASRRTSGAYEQYF
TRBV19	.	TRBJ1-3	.	.	CASTSGRGSSGNTIYF